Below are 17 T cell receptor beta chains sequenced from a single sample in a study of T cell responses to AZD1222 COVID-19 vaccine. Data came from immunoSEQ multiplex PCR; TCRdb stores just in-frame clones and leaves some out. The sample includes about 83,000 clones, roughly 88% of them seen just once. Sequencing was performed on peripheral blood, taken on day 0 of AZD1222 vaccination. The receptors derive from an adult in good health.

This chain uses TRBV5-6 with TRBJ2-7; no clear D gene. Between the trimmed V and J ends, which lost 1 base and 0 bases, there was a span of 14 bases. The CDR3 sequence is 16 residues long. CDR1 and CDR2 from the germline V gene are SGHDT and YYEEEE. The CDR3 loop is CASSLPGFTDSYEQYF. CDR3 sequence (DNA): TGTGCCAGCAGCTTGCCCGGGTTCACCGACTCCTACGAGCAGTACTTC.

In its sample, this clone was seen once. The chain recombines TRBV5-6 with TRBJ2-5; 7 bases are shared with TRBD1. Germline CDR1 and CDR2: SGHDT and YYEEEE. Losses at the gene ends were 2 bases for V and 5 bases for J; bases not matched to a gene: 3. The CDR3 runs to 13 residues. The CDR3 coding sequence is TGTGCCAGCAGCTTCCCCAGGGGGGAGACCCAGTACTTC. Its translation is CASSFPRGETQYF.

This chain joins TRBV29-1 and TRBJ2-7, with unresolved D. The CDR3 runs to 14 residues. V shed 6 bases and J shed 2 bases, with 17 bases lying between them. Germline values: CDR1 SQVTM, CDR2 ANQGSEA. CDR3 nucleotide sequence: TGCAGCGTAAGTCTTTGGGATGCCGCCTACGAGCAGTACTTC. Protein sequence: CSVSLWDAAYEQYF.

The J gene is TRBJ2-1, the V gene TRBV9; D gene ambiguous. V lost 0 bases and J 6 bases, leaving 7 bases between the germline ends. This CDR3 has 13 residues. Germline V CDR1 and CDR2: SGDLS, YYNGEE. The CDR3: CASSVGIFNEQFF. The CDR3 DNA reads TGTGCCAGCAGCGTAGGCATTTTCAATGAGCAGTTCTTC.

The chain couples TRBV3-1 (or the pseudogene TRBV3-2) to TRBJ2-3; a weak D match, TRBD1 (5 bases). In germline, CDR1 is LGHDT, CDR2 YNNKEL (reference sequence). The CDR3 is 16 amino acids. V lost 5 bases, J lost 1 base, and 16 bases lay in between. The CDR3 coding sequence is TGTGCCAGCAGCGCAAGAGTTGGGGCCGGCACAGATACGCAGTATTTT. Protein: CASSARVGAGTDTQYF.

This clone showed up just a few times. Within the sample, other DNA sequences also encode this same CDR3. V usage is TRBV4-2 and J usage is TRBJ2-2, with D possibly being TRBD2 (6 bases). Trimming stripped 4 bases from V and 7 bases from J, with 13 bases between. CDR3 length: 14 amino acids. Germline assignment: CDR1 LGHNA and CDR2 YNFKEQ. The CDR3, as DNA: TGTGCCAGCAGCCCTGGGGGGAGTTTCGGGGAGCTGTTTTTT. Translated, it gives CASSPGGSFGELFF.

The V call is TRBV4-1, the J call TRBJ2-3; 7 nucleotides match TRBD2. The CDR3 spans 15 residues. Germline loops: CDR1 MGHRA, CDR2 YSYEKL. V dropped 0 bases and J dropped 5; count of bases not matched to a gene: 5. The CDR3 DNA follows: TGCGCCAGCAGCCAAGAAAGACTAGCACAAGATACGCAGTATTTT. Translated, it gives CASSQERLAQDTQYF.

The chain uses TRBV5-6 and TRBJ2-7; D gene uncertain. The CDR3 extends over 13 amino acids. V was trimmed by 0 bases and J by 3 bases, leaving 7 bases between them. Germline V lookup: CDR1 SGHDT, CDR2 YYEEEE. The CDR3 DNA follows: TGTGCCAGCAGCTTGGACAGAATCTACGAGCAGTACTTC. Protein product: CASSLDRIYEQYF. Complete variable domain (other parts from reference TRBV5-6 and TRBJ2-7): DAGVTQSPTHLIKTRGQQVTLRCSPKSGHDTVSWYQQALGQGPQFIFQYYEEEERQRGNFPDRFSGHQFPNYSSELNVNALLLGDSALYLCASSLDRIYEQYFGPGTRLTVT.

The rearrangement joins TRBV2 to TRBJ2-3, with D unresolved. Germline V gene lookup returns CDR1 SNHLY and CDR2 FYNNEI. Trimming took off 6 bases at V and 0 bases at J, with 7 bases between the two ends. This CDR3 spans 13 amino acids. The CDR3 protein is CASSGTSTDTQYF. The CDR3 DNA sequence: TGTGCCAGCAGCGGTACGAGCACAGATACGCAGTATTTT.

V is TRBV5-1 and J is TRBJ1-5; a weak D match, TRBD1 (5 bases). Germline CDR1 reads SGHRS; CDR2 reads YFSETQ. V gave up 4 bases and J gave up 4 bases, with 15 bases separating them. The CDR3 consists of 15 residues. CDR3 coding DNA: TGCGCCAGCAGCCCTGGGGCCGAGGTGAATCAGCCCCAGCATTTT. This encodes CASSPGAEVNQPQHF.

The CDR3 sequence is CASSARDTFTDTQYF. For the CDR3, the DNA is TGTGCCAGCAGTGCCCGGGACACTTTCACAGATACGCAGTATTTT. The J gene is TRBJ2-3, the V gene TRBV6-6; a possible D gene is TRBD1 (6 bases). V lost 5 bases to trimming and J lost 2 bases, with 14 bases between them. The germline CDR1 and CDR2 sequences are MNHNY and SVGAGI (reference sequence). The CDR3 totals 15 residues.

The CDR3 loop reads CASSSGQYNQPQHF. The CDR3, as DNA: TGTGCCAGCAGCTCCGGACAGTACAATCAGCCCCAGCATTTT. The chain couples TRBV5-4 to TRBJ1-5; D perhaps matches TRBD1 (6 bases). Per the germline V gene, CDR1 is SGHNT and CDR2 is YYREEE (reference sequence). Trimming shortened V by 3 bases and J by 3 bases, and 10 bases separated the two germline ends. The CDR3 totals 14 residues. The full variable domain, with the rest looked up from reference TRBV5-4 and TRBJ1-5, is ETGVTQSPTHLIKTRGQQVTLRCSSQSGHNTVSWYQQALGQGPQFIFQYYREEENGRGNFPPRFSGLQFPNYSSELNVNALELDDSALYLCASSSGQYNQPQHFGDGTRLSIL.

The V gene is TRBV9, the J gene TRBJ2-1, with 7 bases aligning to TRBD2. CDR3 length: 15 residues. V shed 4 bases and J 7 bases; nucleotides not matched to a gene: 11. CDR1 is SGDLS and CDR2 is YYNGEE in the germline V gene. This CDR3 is CASSHPSGSPNEQFF. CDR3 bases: TGTGCCAGCAGCCACCCTAGCGGTTCTCCTAATGAGCAGTTCTTC.

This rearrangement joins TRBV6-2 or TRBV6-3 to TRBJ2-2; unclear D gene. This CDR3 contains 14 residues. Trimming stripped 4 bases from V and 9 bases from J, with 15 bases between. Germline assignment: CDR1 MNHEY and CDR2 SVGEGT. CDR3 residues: CASSLELPSRELFF. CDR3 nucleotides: TGTGCCAGCAGTTTAGAACTACCCAGCCGGGAGCTGTTTTTT.

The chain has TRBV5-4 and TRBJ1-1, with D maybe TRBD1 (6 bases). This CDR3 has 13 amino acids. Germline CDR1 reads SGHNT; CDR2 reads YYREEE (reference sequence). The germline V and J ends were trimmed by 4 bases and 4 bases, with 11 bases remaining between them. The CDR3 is CASSAGGATEAFF. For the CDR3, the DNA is TGTGCCAGCAGCGCTGGGGGGGCCACTGAAGCTTTCTTT.

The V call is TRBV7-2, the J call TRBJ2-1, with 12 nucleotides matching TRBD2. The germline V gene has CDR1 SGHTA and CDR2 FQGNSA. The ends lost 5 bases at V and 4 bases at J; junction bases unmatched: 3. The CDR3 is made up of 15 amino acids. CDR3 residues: CASSLGLAGYNEQFF. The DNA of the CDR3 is TGTGCCAGCAGCCTAGGACTAGCGGGGTACAATGAGCAGTTCTTC.

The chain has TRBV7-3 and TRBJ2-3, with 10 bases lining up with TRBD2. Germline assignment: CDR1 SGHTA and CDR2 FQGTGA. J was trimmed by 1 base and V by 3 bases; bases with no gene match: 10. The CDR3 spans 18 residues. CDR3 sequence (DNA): TGTGCCAGCAGCTTCGGAGCGGGAGGGCCGGCGGGCACAGATACGCAGTATTTT. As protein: CASSFGAGGPAGTDTQYF.